The present T cell receptor (beta chain) was sequenced within a study of cytomegalovirus exposure and HLA in healthy donors (dated by TCRdb to between 2016 and 2019). Study-level background: In an earlier analysis of roughly 500 of the donors, 276 Gb of sequence data and 90 million to 120 million unique TCR beta sequences from about 180 million T cells were reported. The study profiled the T cell repertoires of fewer than 850 subjects by immunosequencing and related them to cytomegalovirus serostatus. The study aimed to test whether cataloging public T cell receptors could reveal signatures of past pathogen exposure. To study patterns of TCR occurrence, a later analysis re-analyzed previously published TCR beta repertoires from more than 550 donors and added high-resolution HLA genotyping. To predict cytomegalovirus infection status, the study brought together high-throughput TCR immunosequencing, statistical association of individual TCRs with disease status, and machine learning. Donor age, sex, ethnicity and CMV serostatus were compiled alongside the repertoire data. The genetic ancestry cluster associated with self-reported Caucasian donors included roughly four fifths of the 398 genotyped donors. A later genetic analysis took genome-wide SNP genotypes for about three fifths of the 666 donors and used that subset as a discovery cohort. HLA typing included class I and class II loci at four-digit resolution. Every discovery cohort repertoire had been produced on one sequencing platform. About 300 gigabases of sequencing data and approximately 93 million unique TCR sequences were included in an early release covering about 600 HLA-typed donors. Besides the first cohort of 500 to 700 subjects, a separate validation cohort made up of over 100 different subjects was used. The later analysis used no new phenotypic data to find candidate immune exposures, relying instead on TCR beta sequences and their occurrence across donors. Typing coverage varied by locus: roughly 629-630 donors for A, B, C, DRB1 and DQB1; around 560 for DQA1; 600 to 610 for DPA1; roughly 450 for DPB1. An earlier analysis of some 500 of the donors used high-throughput TCR beta sequencing to judge whether each TCR beta V gene segment behaved as functional or pseudogenic. On average, around 230,000 unique TCR beta nucleotide sequences were sequenced per donor among more than 350 genotyped donors of the cohort, with about 17% of those sequences being non-productive. About 5 DR-DQ haplotypes were handled as single units for association and clustering, since linkage in the cohort was strong.

From its cysteine to its phenylalanine, the CDR3 spans 16 amino acids. Only the CDR3 DNA is retained, 48 bases long and in frame from the first base. The germline V gene sets CDR1 to LGHNA and CDR2 to YSLEER. V lost 4 bases and J lost 4 bases, and the count of bases not matched to a germline gene is 9. Concerning this clone itself: Its antigen is unknown. Base qualities were left out, and no much larger clone turns up one base away.

To prepare the library, the immunoSEQ multiplex PCR assay was applied. The multiplex PCR relied on a mix of 60 forward primers for TCR Vbeta segments and 13 reverse primers for TCR Jbeta segments. Amplification of the CDR3 region of rearranged TCR beta genes was performed with a multiplex PCR assay on genomic DNA. The Illumina HiSeq System was used to sequence the amplified TCR beta libraries as 87-base-pair reads. Per the source publication's procedure: In a later analysis, roughly 80 million unique TCR beta chains were counted across the 500 to 850 repertoires, and roughly 9.9 million of these chains were shared by at least two donors. Raw reads were error-corrected and collapsed into unique sequences by a nearest-neighbor algorithm in which closely related sequences were merged to remove PCR and sequencing errors. CDR3 sequences were aligned to IMGT reference sequences to assign V, D and J gene segments. For a sequence to be retained, a match of at least six nucleotides was required to both a V gene segment and a J gene segment. Rearrangements were called productive when the CDR3 lacked stop codons and stayed in frame with V and J; all others were non-productive. CDR3 was defined by IMGT convention, running from the second conserved V-encoded cysteine to the conserved J-encoded phenylalanine. Sequences without an unambiguous match to a single V gene segment were excluded from the earlier analysis of about 640 of the donors. An earlier analysis of approximately 590 of the donors called V segments functional above 56.7% productive rearrangements and segregating when the between-donor standard deviation exceeded 5%. To diagnose cytomegalovirus status from the catalog of TCR beta chain sequences, a statistical classification framework was built. A later analysis assigned V and J genes by comparing TCR nucleotide sequences with IMGT/GENE-DB human TR gene sequences. Using the TCRdist pipeline, a later analysis assigned CDR3 sequences along with most-parsimonious VDJ recombination scenarios. In a later analysis, each TCR beta chain was defined by its CDR3 amino acid sequence together with its V-gene family, and reads without a unique V-gene family were excluded. A later analysis removed 550 to 650 highly shared, low-generation-probability nucleotide sequences to deal with suspected cross-contamination and a sequencing artifact. For each public chain, a later analysis derived a clonal expansion index from normalized ranks of inferred template counts within each repertoire. A later analysis computed generation probabilities with a VDJ recombination model fitted to out-of-frame rearrangements, and checked the results against IGoR. A later analysis scored TCR-TCR, TCR-HLA and TCR-CMV co-occurrence with hypergeometric tests, applying a repertoire-size bias correction to TCR pairs. A later analysis estimated false discovery rates by permuting HLA or CMV assignments 20 times. In a later analysis, co-occurring TCRs were grouped with DBSCAN, and TCRdist sequence similarity was added when clustering was performed within HLA-allele-positive subsets. Co-occurrence clustering excluded repertoires with fewer than 30,000 or more than 120,000 public chains, plus five with anomalous nucleotide sharing. The clones in this table, taken by TCRdb from immuneACCESS, are in-frame only. Not every clone is retained; where verified, under half of the shortfall comes from an unresolved V gene, and the cause of the rest is unknown. V and J calls and clone size follow that table, whereas D and trimming were derived from the DNA. The sample includes 200,000 or so clones, with 65% to 90% observed a single time. 6.3% of the sample rests with the top ten.

On the study overall, not on this receptor specifically: A further reported finding was that TCR beta sequences accurately predicted the HLA-A and HLA-B alleles for most subjects in the first cohort. Broadly in line with IMGT annotations, most TCR beta V segments showed up in productive rearrangements about 87% or about 30% of the time in an earlier analysis of several hundred of the donors. According to the authors, the approach could potentially be generalized to other disease states and immunological phenotypes. Linkage disequilibrium might explain the correlated functional status among segregating V segments, but an unknown experimental factor could not be ruled out. Because counts were too low, more than 15 rarely observed V segments, including chromosome 9 orphons, were left out of the earlier analysis of a few hundred of the donors. Cytomegalovirus status was reported to be diagnosed by the classifier with high specificity and sensitivity in both the original and validation cohorts. For the cohort, immune exposure information was limited to CMV serostatus. A later genetic analysis reported fewer N-insertions in productive TCRs among donors in an Asian-associated ancestry cluster than the roughly 690-donor mean. In the study, around 160 TCR beta chains were listed as associated with cytomegalovirus. Strong co-occurrence of HLA alleles, especially DR and DQ, made assigning TCR associations to individual alleles difficult. A later analysis associated 16,951 TCR beta sequences with specific HLA alleles at a false discovery rate of 0.05. Roughly uniform sequencing depth across donors was assumed in presence/absence analyses, although this assumption may not hold. Because some donors lacked HLA typing at each locus, the association tests relied only on the typed subset. Most TCR sequences were observed very rarely across donors, whereas some public TCRs were present in many individuals. A later genetic analysis associated a missense DCLRE1C variant with V-gene and J-gene trimming of TCR beta chains, and an independent cohort replicated the association. A cluster of highly shared sequence variants was judged likely to be a technical artifact of the sequencing pipeline. A later analysis found that HLA-associated TCR beta chains were more clonally expanded and had lower generation probabilities than equally common non-associated chains. According to a later analysis, parvovirus B19, influenza, CMV and Epstein-Barr virus appeared linked to several top co-occurrence clusters. In vitro tests confirmed that a few of the cytomegalovirus-associated TCR beta chains recognize cytomegalovirus antigens. In a later analysis, the rate of TCR association differed among HLA loci, with DRB1 alleles having the most associated TCRs and HLA-C alleles having the fewest. In this cohort, only TCR beta chains were sequenced, and detectable features were limited by the absence of alpha or paired-chain data. Most CMV-associated TCR beta chains appeared to be HLA-restricted in a later analysis, and the HLA associations seemed to be driven largely by CMV exposure. Some IMGT-functional V segments, including TRBV6-2 and TRBV6-3, could not be distinguished by the 87-base-pair reads and were therefore excluded.

In total, roughly 670 healthy bone marrow donors made up the cohort. At the time of sampling, all cohort members were nominally healthy, though unrecorded immune exposures were likely present. The donor was CMV seropositive and belonged to the group of 270 or so seropositive cohort members. A peripheral blood sample was provided by each donor, and peripheral blood mononuclear cells were used for TCR beta sequencing. Genomic DNA was extracted from the blood cell samples with the Qiagen DNeasy Blood Extraction Kit. The rearranged segments are TRBV4-3 and TRBJ2-3; a stretch of 9 junction bases matches TRBD2. The TCR sequence derives from a middle-aged man in good health and CMV-seropositive. The sample taken for sequencing was PBMCs. The DNA reads as follows: TGCGCCAGCAGCCCCTCTCTTAGCGGGGGCGCAGATACGCAGTATTTT. It codes for CASSPSLSGGADTQYF.